This T cell receptor (beta chain) comes out of a study of cytomegalovirus exposure and HLA in healthy donors. TCRdb's table, derived via immunoSEQ multiplex PCR, lists solely in-frame clones and lacks some. The repertoire holds about 74,000 clones, with 94% as singletons. Between the trimmed V and J ends, which lost 1 base and 8 bases, there was a span of 17 bases. Germline lookup yields CDR1 LGHNA and CDR2 YNFKEQ. The CDR3 runs to 16 residues. The sample was PBMCs. The origin of this receptor is a young woman in good health and CMV-seropositive. The rearrangement uses TRBV4-2 and TRBJ1-4; possibly TRBD1 for D (6 bases). The CDR3 sequence: CASSQGRQATGEKLFF. CDR3 nucleotide sequence: TGTGCCAGCAGCCAAGGAAGACAGGCAACCGGAGAAAAACTGTTTTTT.